Below, 12 T cell receptor beta chains from the same sample are listed, as sequenced in a study of blood T cell repertoires in COVID-19. Method: immunoSEQ multiplex PCR; TCRdb's copy keeps in-frame clones and lacks some. This sample yields roughly 250,000 clones, of which roughly nine tenths are seen a single time; more than 10% belongs to the top ten. Material: peripheral blood. These receptors all stem from a woman aged 25-40 years with COVID-19, enrolled during active disease.

This sequence joins TRBV12-3 or TRBV12-4 and TRBJ2-7; no firm D call. Trimming pared 4 bases from V and 5 bases from J, leaving 9 bases between. The CDR3 loop spans 12 amino acids. CDR3: CASSSSVDEQYF. The CDR3 DNA is TGTGCCAGCAGTTCTAGTGTCGACGAGCAGTACTTC.

This chain connects TRBV19 to TRBJ1-6; D gene uncertain. In germline, CDR1 is LNHDA, CDR2 SQIVND (reference sequence). The ends were cut back, 10 bases at V and 7 bases at J, with 14 bases in the middle. The length of the CDR3 is 13 residues. CDR3: CATSTGANSPLHF. For the CDR3, the DNA is TGTGCCACCTCGACGGGTGCCAATTCACCCCTCCACTTT.

The chain is built from TRBV4-1 and TRBJ2-1, with 10 bases lining up with TRBD1. Germline CDR1 and CDR2: MGHRA and YSYEKL. With 4 bases clipped from V and 10 bases from J, the junction kept 13 bases outside the gene matches. The CDR3 is 16 residues long. The CDR3 loop is CASSPVGTGVVDEQFF. The CDR3 coding sequence is TGCGCCAGCAGCCCGGTGGGGACAGGGGTGGTGGACGAGCAGTTCTTC.

This chain joins TRBV4-1 and TRBJ2-5, with a tentative D call TRBD2 (6 bases). V was pared by 1 base and J by 2 bases, with 20 bases between. This CDR3 spans 18 amino acids. Germline V gene lookup returns CDR1 MGHRA and CDR2 YSYEKL. The CDR3 DNA sequence: TGCGCCAGCAGCCAAGGAGGGGTCCCCGGGGGAAATCAAGAGACCCAGTACTTC. Translating gives CASSQGGVPGGNQETQYF.

The CDR3 DNA reads TGTGCCAGCAGCTCTAGACAGGGGCTAGAGACCCAGTACTTC. Its translation: CASSSRQGLETQYF. This chain links TRBV5-5 with TRBJ2-5; 8 nucleotides line up with TRBD1. The germline V gene encodes CDR1 SGHKS and CDR2 YYEKEE (reference sequence). The V segment lost 3 bases and the J segment 4 bases; nucleotides outside the gene matches: 5. The CDR3 extends over 14 amino acids.

V usage is TRBV5-6 and J usage is TRBJ2-5, with D perhaps matching TRBD2 (6 bases). Trimming removed 1 base at V and 5 bases at J, with 12 bases between. This CDR3 is 14 amino acids long. Germline V gives CDR1 SGHDT, CDR2 YYEEEE. The CDR3 DNA reads TGTGCCAGCAGCTTGCCGGCTAGCGTGGAGACCCAGTACTTC. Translated, it gives CASSLPASVETQYF.

This chain uses TRBV7-9 with TRBJ2-5; TRBD2 matches 11 bases. The ends lost 5 bases at V and 0 bases at J; junction bases unmatched: 2. CDR1 is SEHNR and CDR2 is FQNEAQ in the germline V gene (reference sequence). This CDR3 spans 15 amino acids. CDR3 region: CASSLTSGDQETQYF. The CDR3 DNA reads as TGTGCCAGCAGCCTGACTAGCGGGGACCAAGAGACCCAGTACTTC.

The J gene is TRBJ2-2, the V gene TRBV27; D is perhaps TRBD2 (6 bases). Germline V gene data show CDR1 as MNHEY and CDR2 as SMNVEV (reference sequence). There are 14 residues in the CDR3. Trimming shortened V by 5 bases and J by 5 bases, and 12 bases separated the two germline ends. The CDR3: CASSMVGGTGELFF. The CDR3 coding sequence is TGTGCCAGCAGTATGGTCGGGGGAACCGGGGAGCTGTTTTTT.

Turning to this clone: Other DNA variants within this sample encode the same CDR3. The chain uses TRBV2 and TRBJ1-1; 7 nucleotides align to TRBD1. The germline V gene encodes CDR1 SNHLY and CDR2 FYNNEI. Trimming at V came to 4 bases and at J to 0 bases, leaving 2 bases not matched to a gene. This CDR3 region has 14 residues. DNA of the CDR3: TGTGCCAGCAGTGCGGGACAGTTGAACACTGAAGCTTTCTTT. It yields the protein CASSAGQLNTEAFF.

The gene calls are TRBV27 and TRBJ2-7; TRBD1 aligns across 7 bases. CDR1 and CDR2 from the germline V gene are MNHEY and SMNVEV (reference sequence). The CDR3 totals 12 residues. V lost 6 bases to trimming and J lost 5 bases; unmatched junction nucleotides: 4. CDR3 nucleotide sequence: TGTGCCAGCAGCACGACAGGGCACGAGCAGTACTTC. Translated, it gives CASSTTGHEQYF.

The chain couples TRBV15 to TRBJ2-5; no definite D call. Germline assignment: CDR1 LNHNV and CDR2 YYDKDF (reference sequence). The CDR3 is made up of 16 amino acids. The V and J ends lost 0 bases and 0 bases respectively, with 11 bases between them. DNA for the CDR3: TGTGCCACCAGCAGAGACCTTTCTGAGCACCAAGAGACCCAGTACTTC. It specifies CATSRDLSEHQETQYF.

The chain couples TRBV7-9 to TRBJ2-7, with 10 nucleotides matching TRBD2. Germline CDR1 SEHNR, CDR2 FQNEAQ (reference sequence). The ends lost 5 bases at V and 0 bases at J; junction bases unmatched: 4. The CDR3 has 15 amino acids. The CDR3 nucleotides read TGTGCCAGCAGCCCAACTAGCGGGGCCTCCTACGAGCAGTACTTC. Translation: CASSPTSGASYEQYF.